The rows below give T cell receptor beta chains drawn from one sample of a study of cytomegalovirus exposure and HLA in healthy donors. This table comes from immunoSEQ multiplex PCR, and its TCRdb copy is limited to in-frame clones, with some not included. The table records approximately 210,000 clones, about 82% of them present only once. Material for sequencing was PBMCs. Every receptor here comes from a woman aged 18-29 years in good health and CMV-seronegative. Each CDR3 is given with its conserved first and last residue. D genes are given only for firm matches. A clone size is listed for some rows: how often the clone was seen (once, few, many), or a class if it is expanded.

D	size	V	J	CDR3	DNA
NA	once	TRBV7-9	TRBJ1-4	CASTAGNTNEKLFF	TGTGCCAGCACGGCGGGAAACACTAATGAAAAACTGTTTTTT
NA	NA	TRBV27	TRBJ2-1	CASSLTGVWGNEQFF	TGTGCCAGCAGTTTAACGGGAGTTTGGGGCAATGAGCAGTTCTTC
NA	NA	TRBV30	TRBJ1-2	CAWSWGTNYGYTF	TGTGCCTGGAGCTGGGGCACTAACTATGGCTACACCTTC
NA	NA	TRBV6-5	TRBJ1-2	CASSPREHGYTF	TGTGCCAGCAGTCCCCGGGAGCATGGCTACACCTTC
TRBD1	NA	TRBV5-5	TRBJ2-2	CASSPGQGDTGELFF	TGTGCCAGCAGCCCGGGACAGGGTGACACCGGGGAGCTGTTTTTT
TRBD1	NA	TRBV7-7	TRBJ2-3	CASSRDSYTDTQYF	TGTGCCAGCAGCCGGGACAGTTACACAGATACGCAGTATTTT
TRBD2	few	TRBV15	TRBJ2-1	CATRAAGASYNEQFF	TGTGCCACCAGGGCAGCGGGGGCCTCATACAATGAGCAGTTCTTC
TRBD2	NA	TRBV11-3	TRBJ2-2	CASSPRPSGGVGGELFF	TGTGCCAGCAGCCCACGTCCGAGCGGGGGGGTCGGCGGGGAGCTGTTTTTT
TRBD1	NA	TRBV5-1	TRBJ1-6	CASSTRTGGNSPLHF	TGCGCCAGCAGCACCCGAACAGGGGGTAATTCACCCCTCCACTTT
TRBD2	NA	TRBV10-2	TRBJ2-3	CASRGPLAGGTDTQYF	TGCGCCAGCAGAGGGCCACTAGCGGGGGGCACAGATACGCAGTATTTT
TRBD1	NA	TRBV7-9	TRBJ2-1	CASSFGQGAYNEQFF	TGTGCCAGCAGCTTCGGACAGGGCGCCTACAATGAGCAGTTCTTC
TRBD1	NA	TRBV7-2	TRBJ1-3	CASSLAPLTGVNTIYF	TGTGCCAGCAGCTTAGCACCATTGACAGGGGTAAACACCATATATTTT
NA	NA	TRBV30	TRBJ2-1	CAWTKGLYYNEQLF	TGTGCCTGGACCAAGGGACTCTACTACAATGAGCAGCTCTTC
TRBD2	NA	TRBV7-7	TRBJ2-5	CASSRGLAGQETQYF	TGTGCCAGCAGCCGTGGACTAGCGGGGCAAGAGACCCAGTACTTC
NA	few	TRBV10-1	TRBJ2-7	CASSESSWTAYEQYF	TGCGCCAGCAGTGAGTCTTCCTGGACAGCCTACGAGCAGTACTTC
TRBD1	NA	TRBV2	TRBJ1-6	CASNSGGNSPLHF	TGTGCCAGCAATTCAGGGGGAAATTCACCCCTCCACTTT
TRBD1	NA	TRBV27	TRBJ2-3	CASSSLGQGVDTQYF	TGTGCCAGCAGTTCCCTGGGACAGGGGGTAGATACGCAGTATTTT
TRBD1	NA	TRBV7-2	TRBJ1-2	CASSLFRDRGMSGYTF	TGTGCCAGCAGCTTATTCCGGGACAGGGGCATGAGCGGCTACACCTTC
NA	NA	TRBV11-2	TRBJ1-4	CASSLDQGVTNEKLFF	TGTGCCAGCAGCTTAGATCAAGGGGTTACAAATGAAAAACTGTTTTTT
NA	NA	TRBV19	TRBJ1-2	CASWGGAAYGYTF	TGTGCCAGTTGGGGGGGGGCCGCATATGGCTACACCTTC
TRBD1	NA	TRBV7-8	TRBJ1-5	CASSTGDYSNQPQHF	TGTGCCAGCAGCACAGGGGATTATAGCAATCAGCCCCAGCATTTT
NA	once	TRBV5-1	TRBJ1-4	CASSPQGVSEKLFF	TGCGCCAGCAGCCCCCAGGGCGTTAGTGAAAAACTGTTTTTT
NA	NA	TRBV11-2	TRBJ1-2	CASSFTSVGGGYTF	TGTGCCAGCAGCTTTACGTCGGTGGGAGGGGGCTACACCTTC
NA	few	TRBV19	TRBJ1-2	CASLGRRSNYGYTF	TGTGCCAGCTTGGGGCGCAGGTCTAACTATGGCTACACCTTC
NA	few	TRBV6-1	TRBJ1-5	CASSVEPGDQPQHF	TGTGCCAGCAGCGTAGAACCAGGGGATCAGCCCCAGCATTTT
NA	NA	TRBV2	TRBJ1-1	CASSLGGGTEAFF	TGTGCCAGCAGCCTGGGGGGGGGAACTGAAGCTTTCTTT
NA	NA	TRBV4-1	TRBJ2-1	CASSPGPYNEQFF	TGCGCCAGCAGTCCGGGTCCCTACAATGAGCAGTTCTTC
NA	NA	TRBV5-1	TRBJ2-5	CASSLGSGNQETQYF	TGCGCCAGCAGCTTGGGTTCGGGAAACCAAGAGACCCAGTACTTC
NA	NA	TRBV12-5	TRBJ1-2	CASGLPRRAGVYGYTF	TGTGCTAGTGGTTTGCCTCGACGGGCAGGGGTTTATGGCTACACCTTC
NA	NA	TRBV5-1	TRBJ2-1	CASSLVPGGYNEQFF	TGCGCCAGCAGCTTGGTACCGGGCGGGTACAATGAGCAGTTCTTC
TRBD1	NA	TRBV2	TRBJ1-5	CASSELGQRNQPQHF	TGTGCCAGCAGTGAATTGGGACAGCGTAATCAGCCCCAGCATTTT
NA	NA	TRBV5-4	TRBJ2-7	CASSSSSYEQYF	TGTGCCAGCAGCTCCTCCAGCTACGAGCAGTACTTC